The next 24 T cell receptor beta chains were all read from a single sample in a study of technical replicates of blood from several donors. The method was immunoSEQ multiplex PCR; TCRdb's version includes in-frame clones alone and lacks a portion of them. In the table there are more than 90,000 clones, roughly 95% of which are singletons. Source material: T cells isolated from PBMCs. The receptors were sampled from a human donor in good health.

CDR3 DNA sequence: TGTGCCAGCAGCTTAGGGTCAGGGGATAATCAGCCCCAGCATTTT. This gives the protein CASSLGSGDNQPQHF. The chain has TRBV7-8 and TRBJ1-5; perhaps TRBD1 as D (6 bases). The CDR3 extends over 15 amino acids. CDR1 is SGHVS and CDR2 is FQNEAQ in the germline V gene. V dropped 1 base and J dropped 4 bases, with 11 bases sitting between them.

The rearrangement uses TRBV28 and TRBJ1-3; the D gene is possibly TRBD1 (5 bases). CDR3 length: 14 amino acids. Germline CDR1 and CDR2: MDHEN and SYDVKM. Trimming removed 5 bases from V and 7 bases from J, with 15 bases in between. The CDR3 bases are TGTGCCAGCAGTCCAGGGTCGGTTTCGAACACCATATATTTT. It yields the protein CASSPGSVSNTIYF.

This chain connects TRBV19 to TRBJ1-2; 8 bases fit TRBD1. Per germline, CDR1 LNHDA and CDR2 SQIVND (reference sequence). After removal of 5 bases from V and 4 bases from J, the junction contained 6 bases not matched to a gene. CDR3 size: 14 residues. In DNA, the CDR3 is TGTGCCAGTAGTTGGGACAGGATGGGCTATGGCTACACCTTC. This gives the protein CASSWDRMGYGYTF.

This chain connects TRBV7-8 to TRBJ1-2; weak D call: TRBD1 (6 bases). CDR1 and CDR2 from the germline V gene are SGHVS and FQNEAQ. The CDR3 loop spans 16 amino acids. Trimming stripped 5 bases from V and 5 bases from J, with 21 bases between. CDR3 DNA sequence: TGTGCCAGCAGCCTGCTAACAGGGTCCTACTATTATGGCTACACCTTC. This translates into CASSLLTGSYYYGYTF.

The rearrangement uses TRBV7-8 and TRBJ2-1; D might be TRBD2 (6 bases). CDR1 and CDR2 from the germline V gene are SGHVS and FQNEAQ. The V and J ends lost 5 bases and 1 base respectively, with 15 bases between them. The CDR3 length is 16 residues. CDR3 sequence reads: CASSPHGGISYNEQFF. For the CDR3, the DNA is TGTGCCAGCAGCCCCCATGGCGGGATATCCTACAATGAGCAGTTCTTC.

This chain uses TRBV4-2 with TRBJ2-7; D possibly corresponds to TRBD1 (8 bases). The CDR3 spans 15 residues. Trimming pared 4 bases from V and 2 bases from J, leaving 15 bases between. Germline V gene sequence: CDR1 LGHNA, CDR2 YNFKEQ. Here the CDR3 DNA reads TGTGCCAGCAGCCCCCGGACAGGGAGGGCCTACGAGCAGTACTTC. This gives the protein CASSPRTGRAYEQYF.

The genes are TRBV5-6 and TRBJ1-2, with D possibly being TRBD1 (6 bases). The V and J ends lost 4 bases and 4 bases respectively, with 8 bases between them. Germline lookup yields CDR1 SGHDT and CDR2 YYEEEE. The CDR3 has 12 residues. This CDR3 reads CASSQDSYGYTF. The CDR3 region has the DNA TGTGCCAGCAGCCAGGACAGCTATGGCTACACCTTC.

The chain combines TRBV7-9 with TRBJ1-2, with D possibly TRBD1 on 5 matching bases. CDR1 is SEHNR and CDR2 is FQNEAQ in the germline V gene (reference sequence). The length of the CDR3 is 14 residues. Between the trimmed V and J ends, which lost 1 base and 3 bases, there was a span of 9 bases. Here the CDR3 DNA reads TGTGCCAGCAGCTTAGTCGCCAGGGACTATGGCTACACCTTC. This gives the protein CASSLVARDYGYTF.

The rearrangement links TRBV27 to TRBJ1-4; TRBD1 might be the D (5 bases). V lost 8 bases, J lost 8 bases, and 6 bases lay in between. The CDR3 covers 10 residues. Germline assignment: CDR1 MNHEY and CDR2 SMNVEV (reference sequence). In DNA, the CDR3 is TGTGCCAGCGGACACGAAAAACTGTTTTTT. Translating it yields CASGHEKLFF.

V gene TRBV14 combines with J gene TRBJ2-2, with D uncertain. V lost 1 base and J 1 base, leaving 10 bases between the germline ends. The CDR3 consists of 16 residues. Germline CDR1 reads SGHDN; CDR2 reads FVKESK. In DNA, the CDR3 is TGTGCCAGCAGCCAAGTACTTCCTCGGAACACCGGGGAGCTGTTTTTT. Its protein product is CASSQVLPRNTGELFF.

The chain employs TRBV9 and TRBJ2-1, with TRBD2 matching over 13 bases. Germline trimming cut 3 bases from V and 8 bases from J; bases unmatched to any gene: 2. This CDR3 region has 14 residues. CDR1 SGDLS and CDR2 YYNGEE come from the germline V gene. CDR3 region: CASSGTSGSHEQFF. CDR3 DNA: TGTGCCAGCAGCGGGACTAGCGGGAGTCATGAGCAGTTCTTC.

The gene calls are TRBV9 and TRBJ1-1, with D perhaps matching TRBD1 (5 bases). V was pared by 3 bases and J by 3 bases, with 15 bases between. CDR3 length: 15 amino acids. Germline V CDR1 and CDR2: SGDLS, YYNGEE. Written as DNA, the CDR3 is TGTGCCAGCAGCGCATCCAGGGAACGGGACACTGAAGCTTTCTTT. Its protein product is CASSASRERDTEAFF.

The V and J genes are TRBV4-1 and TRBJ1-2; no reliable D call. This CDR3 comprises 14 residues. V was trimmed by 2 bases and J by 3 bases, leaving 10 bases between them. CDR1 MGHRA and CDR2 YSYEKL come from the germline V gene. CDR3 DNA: TGCGCCAGCAGCCAAAACGAGGGTGACTATGGCTACACCTTC. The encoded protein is CASSQNEGDYGYTF.

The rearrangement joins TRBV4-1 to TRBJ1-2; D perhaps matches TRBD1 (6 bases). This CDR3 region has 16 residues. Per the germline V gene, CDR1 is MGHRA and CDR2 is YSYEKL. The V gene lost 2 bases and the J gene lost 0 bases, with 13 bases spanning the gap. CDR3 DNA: TGCGCCAGCAGCCAACCAGCACAGGGAGCTAACTATGGCTACACCTTC. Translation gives CASSQPAQGANYGYTF.

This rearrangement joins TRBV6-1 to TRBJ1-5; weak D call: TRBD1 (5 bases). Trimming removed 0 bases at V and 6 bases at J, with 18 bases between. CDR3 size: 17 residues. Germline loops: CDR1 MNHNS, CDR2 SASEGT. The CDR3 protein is CASSEAREDSFGQPQHF. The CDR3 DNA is TGTGCCAGCAGTGAAGCCCGTGAAGACAGTTTCGGTCAGCCCCAGCATTTT.

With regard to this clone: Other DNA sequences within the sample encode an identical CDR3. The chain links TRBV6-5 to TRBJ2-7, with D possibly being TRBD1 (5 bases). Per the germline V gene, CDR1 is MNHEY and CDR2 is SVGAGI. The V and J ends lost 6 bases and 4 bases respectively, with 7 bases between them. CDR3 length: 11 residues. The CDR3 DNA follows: TGTGCCAGCAGGCAGGGATACGAGCAGTACTTC. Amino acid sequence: CASRQGYEQYF.

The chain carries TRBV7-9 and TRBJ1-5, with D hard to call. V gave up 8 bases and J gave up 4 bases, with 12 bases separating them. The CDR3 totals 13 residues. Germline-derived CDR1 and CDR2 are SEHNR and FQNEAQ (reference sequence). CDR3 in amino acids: CASGREMNQPQHF. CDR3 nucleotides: TGTGCCAGCGGCCGGGAGATGAATCAGCCCCAGCATTTT.

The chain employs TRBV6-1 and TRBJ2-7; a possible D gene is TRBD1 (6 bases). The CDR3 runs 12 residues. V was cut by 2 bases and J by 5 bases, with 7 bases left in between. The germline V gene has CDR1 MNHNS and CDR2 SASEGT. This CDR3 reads CASSEQGNEQYF. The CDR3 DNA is TGTGCCAGCAGTGAACAGGGGAACGAGCAGTACTTC.

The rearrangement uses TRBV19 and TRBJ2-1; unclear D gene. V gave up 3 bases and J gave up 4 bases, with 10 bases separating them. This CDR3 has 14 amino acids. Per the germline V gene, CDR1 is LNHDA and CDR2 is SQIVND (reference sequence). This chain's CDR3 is CASSMRQAYNEQFF. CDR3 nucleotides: TGTGCCAGTAGTATGAGGCAAGCGTACAATGAGCAGTTCTTC.

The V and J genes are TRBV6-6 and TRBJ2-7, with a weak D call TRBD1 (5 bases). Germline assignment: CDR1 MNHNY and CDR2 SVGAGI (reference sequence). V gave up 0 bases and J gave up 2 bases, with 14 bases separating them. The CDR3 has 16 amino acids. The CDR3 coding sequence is TGTGCCAGCAGTTACTCGAAGACAGAAAAACCCTACGAGCAGTACTTC. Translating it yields CASSYSKTEKPYEQYF.

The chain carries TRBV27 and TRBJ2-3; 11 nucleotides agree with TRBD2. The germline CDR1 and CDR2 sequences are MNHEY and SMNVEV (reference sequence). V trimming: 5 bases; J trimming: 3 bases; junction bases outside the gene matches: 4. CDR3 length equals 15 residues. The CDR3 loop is CASSLAGGFTDTQYF. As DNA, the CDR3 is TGTGCCAGCAGTCTAGCGGGAGGCTTTACAGATACGCAGTATTTT.

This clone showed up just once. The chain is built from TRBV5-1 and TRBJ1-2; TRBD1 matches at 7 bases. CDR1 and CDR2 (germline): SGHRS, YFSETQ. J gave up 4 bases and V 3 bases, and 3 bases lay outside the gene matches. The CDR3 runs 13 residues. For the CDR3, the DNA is TGCGCCAGCAGCTCCAGGGGGTTCTATGGCTACACCTTC. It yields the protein CASSSRGFYGYTF.

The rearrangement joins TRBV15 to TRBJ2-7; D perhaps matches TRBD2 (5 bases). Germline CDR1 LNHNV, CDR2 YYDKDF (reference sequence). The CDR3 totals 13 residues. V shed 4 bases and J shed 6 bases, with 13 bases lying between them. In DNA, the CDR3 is TGTGCCACCAGCACCCACTCAGAGGGCGAGCAGTACTTC. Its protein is CATSTHSEGEQYF. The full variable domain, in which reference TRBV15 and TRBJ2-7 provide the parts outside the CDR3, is DAMVIQNPRYQVTQFGKPVTLSCSQTLNHNVMYWYQQKSSQAPKLLFHYYDKDFNNEADTPDNFQSRRPNTSFCFLDIRSPGLGDTAMYLCATSTHSEGEQYFGPGTRLTVT.

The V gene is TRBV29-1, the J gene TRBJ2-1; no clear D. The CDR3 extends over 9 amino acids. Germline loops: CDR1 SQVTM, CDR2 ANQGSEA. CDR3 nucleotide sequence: TGCGGTGCTACGGATGAGCAGTTCTTC. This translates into CGATDEQFF.